The 9 T cell receptor beta chains presented below share a single source sample, sequenced in a study of beta chain features in type 1 diabetes. Overall study findings and caveats: Moderate but significant shortening of TCRB CDR3s was recorded in all four CD4+ subsets from Type 1 diabetes patients.

Their antigens are not known. Since all of the isolated RNA was reverse transcribed, expressed TCRB transcripts were what got sequenced. Repertoires were generated with immunoSEQ multiplex PCR, while TCRdb's copy carries only in-frame clones and drops some. The sample holds hundreds of thousands of clones, about an eighth seen once. The sample consisted of naive CD4+ T cells from blood. All receptors derive from a young man with type 1 diabetes.

Only a few counts were recorded for this clone. This chain links TRBV29-1 with TRBJ1-1; a weak D match, TRBD1 (5 bases). The CDR3 extends over 13 amino acids. Germline V gives CDR1 SQVTM, CDR2 ANQGSEA. V shed 3 bases and J shed 0 bases, with 8 bases lying between them. The CDR3 here is CSVDKGMNTEAFF. CDR3 DNA sequence: TGCAGCGTTGATAAGGGGATGAACACTGAAGCTTTCTTT.

V gene TRBV5-6 combines with J gene TRBJ1-6, with TRBD1 as a possible D gene (6 bases). This CDR3 region has 13 residues. From germline, CDR1 is SGHDT and CDR2 YYEEEE. V lost 1 base and J lost 7, with 6 bases in between. The CDR3 nucleotides are TGTGCCAGCAGCTTGAGGGGGAATTCACCCCTCCACTTT. Translated: CASSLRGNSPLHF.

The rearrangement links TRBV28 to TRBJ2-3; 8 bases match TRBD2. Losses at the gene ends were 8 bases for V and 5 bases for J; bases not matched to a gene: 12. This CDR3 comprises 15 residues. Germline CDR1 is MDHEN and CDR2 is SYDVKM. This CDR3 is CASGNPGGAKDTQYF. The DNA for the CDR3 is TGTGCCAGCGGAAACCCCGGGGGGGCTAAAGATACGCAGTATTTT.

The chain links TRBV4-3 to TRBJ1-2; TRBD1 might be the D (5 bases). CDR3 size: 15 residues. Germline CDR1 is LGHNA and CDR2 is YSLEER. V was pared by 1 base and J by 3 bases, with 12 bases between. The CDR3 is CASSQGTGGYYGYTF. As DNA, the CDR3 is TGCGCCAGCAGCCAAGGAACAGGAGGCTACTATGGCTACACCTTC.

This clone is a singleton in its sample. The V call is TRBV2, the J call TRBJ2-3; 7 nucleotides match TRBD2. With V trimmed by 4 bases and J by 0 bases, 4 bases remained unmatched. This CDR3 has 15 residues. Per germline, CDR1 SNHLY and CDR2 FYNNEI. The CDR3 region is CASSGSSGSTDTQYF. CDR3 nucleotide sequence: TGTGCCAGCAGTGGGTCTAGCGGTAGCACAGATACGCAGTATTTT. Based on the CDR3 plus reference TRBV2 and TRBJ2-3, the full variable domain is EPEVTQTPSHQVTQMGQEVILRCVPISNHLYFYWYRQILGQKVEFLVSFYNNEISEKSEIFDDQFSVERPDGSNFTLKIRSTKLEDSAMYFCASSGSSGSTDTQYFGPGTRLTVL.

This clone was found a few times. The chain employs TRBV10-3 and TRBJ2-5; D is uncertain. This CDR3 has 12 residues. V was pared by 4 bases and J by 3 bases, with 6 bases between. In germline, CDR1 is ENHRY, CDR2 SYGVKD. This chain's CDR3 is CAISGSEETQYF. In nucleotides, the CDR3 is TGTGCCATCAGTGGATCCGAAGAGACCCAGTACTTC.

This chain connects TRBV18 to TRBJ1-4; D gene uncertain. V gave up 2 bases and J gave up 8 bases, with 9 bases separating them. The length of the CDR3 is 13 residues. Germline CDR1 is KGHSH and CDR2 is LQKENI. This CDR3 reads CASSPGEGEKLFF. The CDR3 DNA reads TGTGCCAGCTCACCAGGAGAGGGAGAAAAACTGTTTTTT.

This sequence joins TRBV6-1 and TRBJ2-1; D remains unclear. Germline V gene lookup returns CDR1 MNHNS and CDR2 SASEGT. Trimming took 2 bases from V and 6 from J, leaving 8 bases between them. The CDR3 covers 13 residues. CDR3 residues: CASSEFFSNEQFF. DNA for the CDR3: TGTGCCAGCAGTGAATTCTTCTCCAATGAGCAGTTCTTC.

V usage is TRBV6-6 and J usage is TRBJ2-5; the match to TRBD1 covers 8 bases. With V trimmed by 6 bases and J by 2 bases, 2 bases remained unmatched. Looked up from germline, CDR1 is MNHNY and CDR2 is SVGAGI (reference sequence). The CDR3 contains 13 residues. The CDR3 here is CASRYRGQETQYF. Here the CDR3 DNA reads TGTGCCAGCAGGTACAGGGGGCAAGAGACCCAGTACTTC.